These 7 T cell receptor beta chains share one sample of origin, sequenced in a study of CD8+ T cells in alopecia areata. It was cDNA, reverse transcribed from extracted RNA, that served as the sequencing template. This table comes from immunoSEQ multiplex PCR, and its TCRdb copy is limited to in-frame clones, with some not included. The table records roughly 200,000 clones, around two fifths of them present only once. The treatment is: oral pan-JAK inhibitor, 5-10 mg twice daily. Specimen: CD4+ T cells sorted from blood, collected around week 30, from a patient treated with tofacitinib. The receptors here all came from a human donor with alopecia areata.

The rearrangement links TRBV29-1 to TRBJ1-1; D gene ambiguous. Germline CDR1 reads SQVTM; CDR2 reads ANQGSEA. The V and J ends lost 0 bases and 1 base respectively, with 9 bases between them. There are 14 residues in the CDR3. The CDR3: CSVEDSSPNTEAFF. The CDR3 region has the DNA TGCAGCGTTGAAGATTCGAGTCCGAACACTGAAGCTTTCTTT.

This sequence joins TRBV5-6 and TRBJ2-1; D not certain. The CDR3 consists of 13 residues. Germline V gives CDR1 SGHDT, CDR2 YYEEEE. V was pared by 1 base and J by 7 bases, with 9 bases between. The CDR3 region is CASSLRSGNEQFF. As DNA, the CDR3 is TGTGCCAGCAGCTTGAGGAGTGGGAATGAGCAGTTCTTC. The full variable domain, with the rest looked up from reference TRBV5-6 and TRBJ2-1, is DAGVTQSPTHLIKTRGQQVTLRCSPKSGHDTVSWYQQALGQGPQFIFQYYEEEERQRGNFPDRFSGHQFPNYSSELNVNALLLGDSALYLCASSLRSGNEQFFGPGTRLTVL.

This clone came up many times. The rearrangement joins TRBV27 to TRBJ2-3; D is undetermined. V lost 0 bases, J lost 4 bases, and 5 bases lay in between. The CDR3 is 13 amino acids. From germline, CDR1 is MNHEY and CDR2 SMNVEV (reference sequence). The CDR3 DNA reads TGTGCCAGCAGTTTATCGTGGGCAGATACGCAGTATTTT. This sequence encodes CASSLSWADTQYF.

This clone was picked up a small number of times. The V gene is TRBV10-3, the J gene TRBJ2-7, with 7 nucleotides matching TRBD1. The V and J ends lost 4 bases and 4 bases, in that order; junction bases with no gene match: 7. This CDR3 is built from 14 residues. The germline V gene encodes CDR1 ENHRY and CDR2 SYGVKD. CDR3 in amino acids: CAISGPGQAYEQYF. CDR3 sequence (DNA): TGTGCCATCAGTGGCCCAGGACAGGCATACGAGCAGTACTTC.

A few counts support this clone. The DNA of the CDR3 is TGTGCCAGCAGCTTAGATTCGTATAGCGGACGCACAGATACGCAGTATTTT. Its protein product is CASSLDSYSGRTDTQYF. This chain joins TRBV11-2 and TRBJ2-3; D is perhaps TRBD2 (6 bases). The CDR3 is 17 amino acids. V dropped 0 bases and J dropped 1 base, with 14 bases sitting between them. Per the germline V gene, CDR1 is SGHAT and CDR2 is FQNNGV.

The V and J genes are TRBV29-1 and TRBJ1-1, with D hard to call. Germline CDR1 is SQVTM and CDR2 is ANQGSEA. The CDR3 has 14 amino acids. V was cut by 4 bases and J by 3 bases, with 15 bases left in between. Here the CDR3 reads CSVAPLLLDTEAFF. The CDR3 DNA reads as TGCAGCGTTGCCCCCCTCCTATTGGACACTGAAGCTTTCTTT.

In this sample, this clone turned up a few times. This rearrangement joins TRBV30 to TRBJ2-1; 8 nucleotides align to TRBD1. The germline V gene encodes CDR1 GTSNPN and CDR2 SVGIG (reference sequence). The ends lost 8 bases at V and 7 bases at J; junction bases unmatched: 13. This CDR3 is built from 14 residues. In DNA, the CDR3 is TGTGCCCGAACCTGGCAGGGGGCAAGTAATGAGCAGTTCTTC. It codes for CARTWQGASNEQFF.